This T cell receptor (beta chain) was identified in a study of blood T cell repertoires in COVID-19. Overall study: From the United States, Italy and Spain came samples of acute and convalescent COVID-19.

V shed 5 bases and J shed 7 bases, with 12 bases lying between them. The CDR3 has 12 residues. The V gene's germline CDR1 is SGHRS and CDR2 YFSETQ. Under the authors' procedure: Estimation of nucleated cell counts was performed using reference gene primer amplification. Method: immunoSEQ multiplex PCR; TCRdb's copy keeps in-frame clones and lacks some. V, J and clone size derive from that table, while D and trimming were established from the DNA sequence. Of roughly 190,000 clones in the sample, less than 90% were seen once. The sample was peripheral blood. The chain recombines TRBV5-1 with TRBJ1-2; no reliable D call. The receptor was derived from a woman in her sixties with COVID-19, enrolled during active disease. The CDR3 DNA follows: TGCGCCAGCAGTCTAGGTAGTGCTGGCTACACCTTC. Translation gives CASSLGSAGYTF.